This T cell receptor (beta chain) was observed in a study of beta chain features in type 1 diabetes (dated by TCRdb to 2016 to 2019). About the investigation overall: Mean age, gender distribution, total cell number and subset yield were not different between patients and healthy donors. Naive and central memory subsets were obtained from all 30 or so donors, but regulatory and stem cell-like memory subsets were isolated from only 8 patients and 8 healthy donors. In the study, TCRB repertoires of sorted circulating CD4+ T cell subsets from recently diagnosed type 1 diabetes patients were compared with those of matched healthy donors. A total of around 110,000,000 sorted cells were examined across all samples, and RNA yield correlated strongly with the number of cells per subset.

From each donor, a single peripheral blood sample of approximately 0.11 L on average was drawn into heparinised tubes. Using a panel that included CD45RO, CCR7, CD25, CD127, CD95 and CD27, naive, central memory, regulatory and stem cell-like memory CD4+ T cells were sorted on a BD FACSAria II. All sorted populations exceeded 95% purity. Right away, PBMCs were isolated by Lymphoprep density gradient centrifugation and were stained directly, with no culture step. So that batch effects would be minimized, each experiment stained and sorted samples in pairs, pairing one healthy donor with one patient. As concerns this clone: There is no known antigen for this receptor. No base quality values were provided; no much bigger clone lies one nucleotide off.

Findings and caveats that apply to the study as a whole: Because cDNA was sequenced instead of genomic DNA, activated cells with high expression could be over-represented, although the groups did not differ in activation or CD3 levels. PCR may preferentially amplify shorter templates, but because patient and control samples were amplified and corrected together, any resulting skew would affect both groups equally. A moderate but significant shortening of TCRB CDR3 length was observed in type 1 diabetes patients in all four CD4+ subsets. Only small numbers of individuals were included in the HLA sub-analyses, which left unresolved whether HLA type had any influence on TCRB rearrangement. Naive, central memory and regulatory TCRB repertoires appeared to be more alike among patients than among healthy donors. Fewer insertions and more nucleotide deletions at VDJ recombination sites were observed in patients with type 1 diabetes, implying thymic rearrangement abnormalities.

The entire isolated RNA was reverse transcribed using the High Capacity cDNA Reverse Transcription Kit, and thus expressed TCRB transcripts were sequenced. Deep immunoSEQ sequencing was applied to naive, central memory and regulatory T cell samples, giving an average of about 3.57 million total reads per sample. Sorted cells were lysed in RLT buffer and RNA was extracted with DNase-treated RNeasy Micro or Mini kits, depending on cell number. To prevent cross-contamination, each cell subset was processed individually, whereas patient and healthy donor samples were processed jointly. Using the immunoSEQ multiplex PCR, TCRB sequences were amplified from cDNA into 87-bp fragments spanning the CDR3 region. Sequencing of the amplicons was done on the Illumina HiSeq platform. Concerning the study's data processing: PCR bias was corrected computationally using synthetic template baselines, and reads within Hamming distance 2 were collapsed, with unmergeable singletons discarded. By aligning reads against IMGT, V, D and J genes, CDR3 length, and insertions or deletions at six rearrangement sites were assigned. Within each subset, clonotype counts were normalized to sorted cell number, after which true diversity and Gini coefficients were computed with the tcR R package. The overlap coefficient, calculated on TCRB nucleotide sequences, was used to measure repertoire sharing. TCRdb provides this immuneACCESS table in a form limited to in-frame rearrangements. Some clones are lacking; in checked studies, under half of them reflect an unresolved V gene, and why the rest are absent is not known. That table is the source of V, J and clone size, and D and trimming were worked out from the DNA. Present in this sample are some 160,000 clones, approximately 8.7% of which were seen just once. The top ten clones comprise under 0.75% of the sample.

CDR1 is given as MGHDK and CDR2 as SYGVNS, both from the germline V gene. The CDR3 spans 17 residues, from the cysteine through the phenylalanine. Of all the DNA, just the CDR3 is kept, 51 bases in frame from base 1. Trimming removed 9 bases from V and 3 bases from J; the gene matches leave 14 bases unexplained. The sequence came from a woman in her 30s with type 1 diabetes. Rearrangement joined TRBV25-1 to TRBJ1-5; 10 central nucleotides agree with TRBD1. Sequencing used central memory CD4+ T cells from blood. The encoded CDR3 is CARCMTGGEPTNQPQHF. The DNA sequence is given as TGTGCCAGATGCATGACAGGGGGCGAACCCACCAATCAGCCCCAGCATTTT.